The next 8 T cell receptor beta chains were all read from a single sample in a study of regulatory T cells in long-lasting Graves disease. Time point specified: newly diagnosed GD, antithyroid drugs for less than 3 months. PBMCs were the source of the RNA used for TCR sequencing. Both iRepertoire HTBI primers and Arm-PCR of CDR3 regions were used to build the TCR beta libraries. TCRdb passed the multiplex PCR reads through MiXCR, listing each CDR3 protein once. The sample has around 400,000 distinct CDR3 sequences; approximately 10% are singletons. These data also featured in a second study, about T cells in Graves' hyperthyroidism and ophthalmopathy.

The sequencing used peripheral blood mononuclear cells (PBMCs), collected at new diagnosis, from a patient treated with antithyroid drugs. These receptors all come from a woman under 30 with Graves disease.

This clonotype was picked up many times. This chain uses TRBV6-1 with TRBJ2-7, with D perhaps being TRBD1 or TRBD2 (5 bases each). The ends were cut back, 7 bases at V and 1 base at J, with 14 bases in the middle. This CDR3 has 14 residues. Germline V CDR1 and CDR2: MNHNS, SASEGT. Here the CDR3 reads CASTKGPQSYEQYV. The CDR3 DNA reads TGTGCCAGCACCAAGGGACCTCAATCCTACGAGCAGTACGTC.

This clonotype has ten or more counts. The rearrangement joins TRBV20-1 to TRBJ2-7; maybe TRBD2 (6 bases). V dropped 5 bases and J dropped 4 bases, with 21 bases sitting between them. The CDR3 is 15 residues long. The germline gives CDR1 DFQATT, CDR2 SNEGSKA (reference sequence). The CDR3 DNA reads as TGCAGTGCTCCCCCCAGTCTAGCGACGAGATACGAGCAGTACTTC. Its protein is CSAPPSLATRYEQYF.

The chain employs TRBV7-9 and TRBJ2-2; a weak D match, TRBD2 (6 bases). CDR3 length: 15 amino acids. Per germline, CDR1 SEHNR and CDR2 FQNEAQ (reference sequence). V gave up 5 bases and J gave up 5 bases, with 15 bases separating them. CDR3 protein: CASSVGPGRTGELFF. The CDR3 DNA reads TGTGCCAGCAGCGTGGGACCAGGGAGGACCGGGGAGCTGTTTTTT.

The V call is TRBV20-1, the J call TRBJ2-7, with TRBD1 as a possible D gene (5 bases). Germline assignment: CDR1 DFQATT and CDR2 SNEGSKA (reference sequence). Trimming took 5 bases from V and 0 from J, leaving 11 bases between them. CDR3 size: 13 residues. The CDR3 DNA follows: TGCAGTGCTGTCGACAGTGCCTCCTACGAGCAGTACGTC. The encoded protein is CSAVDSASYEQYV.

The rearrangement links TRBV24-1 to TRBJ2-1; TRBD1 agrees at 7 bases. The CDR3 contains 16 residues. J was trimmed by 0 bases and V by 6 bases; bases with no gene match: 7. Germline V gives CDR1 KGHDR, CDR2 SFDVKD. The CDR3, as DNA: TGTGCCACCAGTCCAAGAGGGGGCAGCTCCTACAATGAGCAGTTCTTC. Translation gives CATSPRGGSSYNEQFF.

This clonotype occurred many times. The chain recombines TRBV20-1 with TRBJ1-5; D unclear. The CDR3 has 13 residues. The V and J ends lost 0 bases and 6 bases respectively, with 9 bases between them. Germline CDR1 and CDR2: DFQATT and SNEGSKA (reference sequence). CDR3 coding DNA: TGCAGTGCTAGAGACCGGGGAGGTCAGCCCCAGCATTTT. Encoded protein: CSARDRGGQPQHF.

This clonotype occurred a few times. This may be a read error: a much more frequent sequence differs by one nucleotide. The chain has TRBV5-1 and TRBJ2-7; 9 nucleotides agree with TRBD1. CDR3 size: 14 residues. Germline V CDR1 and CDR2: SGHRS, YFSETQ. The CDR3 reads CASSSDRGENEQCF. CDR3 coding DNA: TGCGCCAGCAGCTCGGACAGGGGAGAAAACGAGCAGTGCTTC.

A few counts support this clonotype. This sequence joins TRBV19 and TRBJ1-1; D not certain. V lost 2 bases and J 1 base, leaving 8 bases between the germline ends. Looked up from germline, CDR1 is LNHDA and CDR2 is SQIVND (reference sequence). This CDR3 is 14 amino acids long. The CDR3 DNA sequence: TGTGCCAGTAGTATACTCCCAAGGAACACTGAAGCTTTCTTT. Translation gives CASSILPRNTEAFF.